Below are 10 T cell receptor beta chains sequenced from a single sample in a study of blood T cell repertoires in COVID-19. Libraries were prepared by immunoSEQ multiplex PCR; TCRdb keeps only in-frame clonotypes and omits some of them. The profile shows approximately 98,000 clones, roughly 82% of them singletons. Sequencing input: peripheral blood. These TCRs come from an elderly man with acute or convalescent COVID-19.

The chain combines TRBV10-3 with TRBJ1-5; 7 bases line up with TRBD1. The CDR3 has 14 residues. Germline CDR1 and CDR2: ENHRY and SYGVKD. V gave up 6 bases and J gave up 7 bases; unmatched junction bases: 9. DNA of the CDR3: TGTGCCATCAGAAGAGAGGGGGCATGGCAGCCCCAGCATTTT. Translation: CAIRREGAWQPQHF.

The chain recombines TRBV4-3 with TRBJ2-3; D ambiguous. Germline V gives CDR1 LGHNA, CDR2 YSLEER. The CDR3 consists of 15 residues. V lost 0 bases and J lost 1, with 8 bases in between. The CDR3 bases are TGCGCCAGCAGCCAAGACGCGGCAGGCACAGATACGCAGTATTTT. Its protein is CASSQDAAGTDTQYF.

V and J are TRBV5-8 and TRBJ1-2; TRBD1 might be the D (5 bases). Germline loops: CDR1 SGHTS, CDR2 YDEGEE. This CDR3 is built from 11 residues. The V and J ends lost 4 bases and 8 bases respectively, with 9 bases between them. The CDR3 loop reads CASSLGVGYTF. As DNA, the CDR3 is TGTGCCAGCAGCCTAGGGGTCGGCTACACCTTC.

V gene TRBV2 combines with J gene TRBJ2-5; unclear D gene. The CDR3 contains 15 residues. V was pared by 6 bases and J by 2 bases, with 16 bases between. Germline V gene lookup returns CDR1 SNHLY and CDR2 FYNNEI. CDR3: CASSLRSAIQETQYF. CDR3 bases: TGTGCCAGCAGCCTCAGGTCAGCTATACAAGAGACCCAGTACTTC.

The chain uses TRBV7-2 and TRBJ1-5, with no clear D. The CDR3 runs to 15 residues. The V end lost 3 bases, the J end lost 4 bases, and 13 bases lay between the germline ends. The germline V gene has CDR1 SGHTA and CDR2 FQGNSA. The CDR3 bases are TGTGCCAGCAGCTTGCGTTTGGGAGGAAATCAGCCCCAGCATTTT. This gives the protein CASSLRLGGNQPQHF.

The chain is built from TRBV6-2 or TRBV6-3 and TRBJ1-1; 10 bases line up with TRBD1. From germline, CDR1 is MNHEY and CDR2 SVGEGT. There are 17 residues in the CDR3. Unmatched junction bases numbered 8, after V lost 2 bases and J lost 2 bases. CDR3: CASSYPTGQGLNTEAFF. CDR3 coding DNA: TGTGCCAGCAGTTACCCGACGGGACAGGGGCTCAACACTGAAGCTTTCTTT.

The chain uses TRBV5-1 and TRBJ1-4; 11 nucleotides agree with TRBD1. Germline V gene sequence: CDR1 SGHRS, CDR2 YFSETQ. The length of the CDR3 is 17 residues. V dropped 0 bases and J dropped 1; count of bases not matched to a gene: 2. The CDR3 sequence: CASSLGTGGGTNEKLFF. The CDR3 DNA follows: TGCGCCAGCAGCTTGGGGACAGGGGGCGGAACTAATGAAAAACTGTTTTTT.

V usage is TRBV11-3 and J usage is TRBJ1-5, with a possible D match to TRBD1 (6 bases). V was trimmed by 4 bases and J by 0 bases, leaving 16 bases between them. CDR1 is SGHNT, CDR2 YENEEA, per germline. CDR3 length: 17 residues. The CDR3 is CASSWGGGAYSNQPQHF. The CDR3 coding sequence is TGTGCCAGCAGCTGGGGAGGGGGGGCGTATAGCAATCAGCCCCAGCATTTT.

V usage is TRBV28 and J usage is TRBJ2-4, with D hard to call. The length of the CDR3 is 13 residues. Germline values: CDR1 MDHEN, CDR2 SYDVKM. Trimming stripped 2 bases from V and 10 bases from J, with 12 bases between. CDR3 in DNA: TGTGCCAGCAGTTTAGAAACAAGCGAGATTCAGTACTTC. The encoded protein is CASSLETSEIQYF.

V and J are TRBV25-1 and TRBJ1-1, with D maybe TRBD1 (5 bases). The CDR3 is 15 residues long. CDR1 MGHDK and CDR2 SYGVNS come from the germline V gene. V lost 2 bases and J lost 1, with 11 bases in between. Here the CDR3 DNA reads TGTGCCAGCAGTGAAAGGGGATCAGGGAACACTGAAGCTTTCTTT. Translation: CASSERGSGNTEAFF.